Here is one T cell receptor beta chain with its context. Its antigen is not known. Sequenced by immunoSEQ multiplex PCR; TCRdb stores in-frame clones only, minus some. The sample lists over 100,000 clones, approximately 90% seen once, with roughly 1.1% in the top ten. The data belong to a study of siplizumab effects on memory and regulatory T cells. The study's findings and limits: Proliferating siplizumab-culture Tregs lacked confirmation of suppressive function. Proliferating clones, CD4+ or CD8+, lacked an assignable naive or memory phenotype in roughly 75-96% of cases.

Trimming removed 1 base from V and 4 bases from J, with 11 bases in between. Germline CDR1 is MNHNY and CDR2 is SVGAGI (reference sequence). This CDR3 is built from 15 residues. V usage is TRBV6-6 and J usage is TRBJ1-3; D is unresolved. This TCR derives from a human donor in good health. Sequenced input: CD4+ T cells sorted from blood. CDR3 nucleotide sequence: TGTGCCAGCAGTTACTTGGCGACTGGAGGAAACACCATATATTTT. Residues: CASSYLATGGNTIYF.